This T cell receptor (beta chain) was sequenced for a study of radiotherapy plus CTLA-4 blockade in lung cancer. The wider study: Objective response was observed in 18% of patients, and disease control in roughly 30%.

Study-wide findings and caveats: Blood-borne expansion of tumor-derived TCR clones followed radiotherapy plus ipilimumab. Early blood T cell clone dynamics, with interferon-beta, were reported to best predict response.

Trimming stripped 0 bases from V and 0 bases from J, with 5 bases between. Germline values: CDR1 SEHNR, CDR2 FQNEAQ (reference sequence). This CDR3 has 14 amino acids. This clone was recorded a few times. Its specificity is unknown. Receiving focal radiation plus CTLA-4 blockade with ipilimumab were patients who had chemo-refractory metastatic non-small-cell lung cancer. Here immunoSEQ multiplex PCR was the method, and the copy in TCRdb shows in-frame clones only, minus some. The sample includes 20,000 to 25,000 clones, around 70% of them seen just once. Sample: peripheral blood, taken from a patient treated with radiotherapy plus ipilimumab. This TCR came from a human donor with non-small cell lung cancer who had stable disease on radiotherapy plus ipilimumab. The J gene is TRBJ1-1, the V gene TRBV7-9; no definite D call. CDR3: CASSLAQLNTEAFF. The CDR3 DNA sequence: TGTGCCAGCAGCTTAGCTCAACTGAACACTGAAGCTTTCTTT.